The text below deals with one T cell receptor (beta chain). Its antigen is as yet unknown. This entry is derived from a study of monozygotic twins with inflammatory bowel disease. Via template switching, UMIs carrying a 6-nucleotide sample barcode were introduced. For each CDR3 protein, TCRdb gives one entry from its re-call of the 5' RACE reads, without DNA. The table lists roughly 320,000 distinct CDR3 sequences. CDR3 size: 15 residues. CDR1 MNHEY and CDR2 SVGEGT come from the germline V gene. General study points: Twins with IBD had fewer clonotypes in common with others than healthy twins, particularly during disease activity.

V is TRBV6-2 or TRBV6-3 and J is TRBJ2-3; TCRdb lists TRBD2, though no DNA is available to test this call. This sequence was found in a human donor with ulcerative colitis or Crohn's disease, or a healthy co-twin of an affected twin (not recorded which). Sequenced: blood. The CDR3: CASIPGLADTDTQYF.